This T cell receptor (beta chain) emerged from a study of graft-versus-host responses after intestinal transplantation. Turning to the study itself: Each recipient received a multivisceral, liver-intestinal, or isolated intestinal graft. Recipients were all induced with anti-thymocyte globulin, then given tacrolimus and steroids for around three years.

Graft tissue processing released intraepithelial and lamina propria lymphocytes. Study-wide results and limits: GvH clones detected in recipient marrow included some appearing first in ileum or blood.

This clone has only one observation. Its antigen is unknown. TCRdb keeps only in-frame clones here, not all; method: immunoSEQ multiplex PCR. The sample gives 50,000 to 75,000 clones, approximately 91% of which show up once; around 1.7% is in the top ten. CDR3 size: 22 residues. This material consisted of ileum tissue, taken more than 350 days after transplant. The chain couples TRBV21-1 to TRBJ1-5; the table names TRBD1, a call not compared with the DNA. TRBV21-1 is a pseudogene locus. The receptor comes from a human patient who received an intestinal transplant, so some T cells may come from the graft donor. The CDR3 DNA follows: TGTGCCAGCAGCAACCACTTGCCAGCCCCGGGACAGGGGGATGCGGGCAATCAGCCCCAGCATTTT. Its translation: CASSNHLPAPGQGDAGNQPQHF.